These 17 T cell receptor beta chains were sequenced from one sample in a study of beta chain features in type 1 diabetes. General observations from the study: Among all four CD4+ subsets, Type 1 diabetes patients had TCRB CDR3s that were moderately but significantly shorter.

Expressed TCRB transcripts were sequenced after all isolated RNA was converted to cDNA. TCRdb keeps only in-frame clones here, not all; method: immunoSEQ multiplex PCR. Of 85,000 to 110,000 clones in the sample, approximately 30% were seen once. No antigens are known for them. Sequencing used central memory CD4+ T cells from blood. The receptors were sampled from a woman younger than 35 with type 1 diabetes.

The CDR3 DNA reads TGCGCCAGCAGCTTGGACGCAGGGGGAGAGACCCAGTACTTC. Its translation is CASSLDAGGETQYF. The genes are TRBV5-1 and TRBJ2-5; TRBD1 matches 7 bases. The CDR3 covers 14 residues. After removal of 0 bases from V and 4 bases from J, the junction contained 3 bases not matched to a gene. Per germline, CDR1 SGHRS and CDR2 YFSETQ.

This chain joins TRBV12-5 and TRBJ2-3; D call uncertain. With 7 bases removed from V and 3 bases from J, the gap between germline ends came to 14 bases. CDR1 and CDR2 (germline): LGHNT, FRNRAP. The CDR3 runs 14 residues. The CDR3 is CASAVAVDTDTQYF. The DNA for the CDR3 is TGTGCTAGTGCCGTCGCGGTTGATACAGATACGCAGTATTTT.

J is TRBJ1-1 and V is TRBV18, with D unresolved. The CDR3 contains 13 residues. Germline lookup yields CDR1 KGHSH and CDR2 LQKENI. V was trimmed by 6 bases and J by 0 bases, leaving 8 bases between them. The CDR3, as DNA: TGTGCCAGCTCCTTCAGAATGAACACTGAAGCTTTCTTT. It codes for CASSFRMNTEAFF.

The chain employs TRBV27 and TRBJ2-7, with D maybe TRBD1 (5 bases). This CDR3 spans 14 amino acids. Germline CDR1 MNHEY, CDR2 SMNVEV (reference sequence). V lost 5 bases, J lost 0 bases, and 11 bases lay in between. The CDR3 sequence: CASSQQVSSYEQYF. CDR3 DNA sequence: TGTGCCAGCAGTCAACAGGTTTCCTCCTACGAGCAGTACTTC.

This chain uses TRBV18 with TRBJ1-1; 7 nucleotides agree with TRBD1. The CDR3 is made up of 16 amino acids. J lost 3 bases, V lost 1 base, and 8 bases had no gene match. Germline-derived CDR1 and CDR2 are KGHSH and LQKENI. The CDR3 coding sequence is TGTGCCAGCTCACCACTTACCGACAGGGTCGACACTGAAGCTTTCTTT. This encodes CASSPLTDRVDTEAFF.

The chain has TRBV11-2 and TRBJ2-1, with D possibly being TRBD2 (5 bases). Per germline, CDR1 SGHAT and CDR2 FQNNGV. Between the trimmed V and J ends, which lost 8 bases and 6 bases, there was a span of 17 bases. This CDR3 is 14 amino acids long. The chain's CDR3 is CASCKFMEANEQFF. CDR3 sequence (DNA): TGTGCCAGCTGTAAATTCATGGAGGCCAATGAGCAGTTCTTC.

This sequence joins TRBV30 and TRBJ1-1; D call uncertain. Between the trimmed V and J ends, which lost 1 base and 3 bases, there was a span of 12 bases. The CDR3 contains 14 residues. Germline CDR1 reads GTSNPN; CDR2 reads SVGIG (reference sequence). The DNA of the CDR3 is TGTGCCTGGAGTGCCCGCCGGGGTGACACTGAAGCTTTCTTT. Amino acids: CAWSARRGDTEAFF.

This chain joins TRBV19 and TRBJ2-5, with 8 bases identical to TRBD2. The germline gives CDR1 LNHDA, CDR2 SQIVND (reference sequence). There are 16 residues in the CDR3. The V segment lost 2 bases and the J segment 0 bases; nucleotides outside the gene matches: 5. CDR3 nucleotides: TGTGCCAGTAGTATAACTAGCGGTTCTTACCAAGAGACCCAGTACTTC. Amino acids: CASSITSGSYQETQYF.

The chain uses TRBV5-1 and TRBJ1-5, with TRBD1 matching over 7 bases. The V and J ends lost 4 bases and 6 bases, in that order; junction bases with no gene match: 13. Per germline, CDR1 SGHRS and CDR2 YFSETQ. The CDR3 extends over 16 amino acids. CDR3 residues: CASSRPYDRAGQPQHF. The CDR3 DNA follows: TGCGCCAGCAGCCGACCCTACGACAGGGCAGGTCAGCCCCAGCATTTT.

This clone was observed a few times. The CDR3 nucleotides read TGTGCCAGCTCACCACGGGGTAGCTTCGAGACAGGGGTCCACGAGCAGTACTTC. Its protein product is CASSPRGSFETGVHEQYF. The chain is built from TRBV18 and TRBJ2-7; 8 bases match TRBD1. The CDR3 runs 18 residues. Germline assignment: CDR1 KGHSH and CDR2 LQKENI. Unmatched junction bases numbered 16, after V lost 1 base and J lost 5 bases.

J is TRBJ1-1 and V is TRBV2, with 8 bases identical to TRBD1. The CDR3 extends over 12 amino acids. J gave up 7 bases and V 5 bases, and 3 bases lay outside the gene matches. Per germline, CDR1 SNHLY and CDR2 FYNNEI. CDR3 nucleotides: TGTGCCAGCAGTTCTACAGGGGGTGAAGCTTTCTTT. This gives the protein CASSSTGGEAFF.

V and J are TRBV30 and TRBJ2-6; D possibly corresponds to TRBD1 (6 bases). The CDR3 is made up of 17 amino acids. V was shortened by 5 bases and J by 1 base, with 18 bases between the two germline ends. Germline V lookup: CDR1 GTSNPN, CDR2 SVGIG (reference sequence). The CDR3 spells CAWERDKMRSGANVLTF. The DNA of the CDR3 is TGTGCCTGGGAAAGGGACAAGATGAGGTCTGGGGCCAACGTCCTGACTTTC.

The chain couples TRBV11-3 to TRBJ1-1; D remains ambiguous. The CDR3 runs 16 residues. Germline V gives CDR1 SGHNT, CDR2 YENEEA. V was cut by 4 bases and J by 5 bases, with 20 bases left in between. CDR3 protein: CASSSQVFGRRTEAFF. The DNA of the CDR3 is TGTGCCAGCAGCTCCCAGGTCTTCGGCAGAAGGACTGAAGCTTTCTTT.

This clone appeared a few times. The gene calls are TRBV5-1 and TRBJ2-2, with D possibly being TRBD1 (5 bases). V was shortened by 4 bases and J by 6 bases, with 10 bases between the two germline ends. The CDR3 loop spans 13 amino acids. The germline gives CDR1 SGHRS, CDR2 YFSETQ. The CDR3 loop reads CASSIKGSGELFF. As DNA, the CDR3 is TGCGCCAGCAGCATTAAGGGGTCCGGGGAGCTGTTTTTT.

This clone was seen a few times. V is TRBV5-4 and J is TRBJ2-1, with 9 positions matching TRBD2. Germline CDR1 is SGHNT and CDR2 is YYREEE (reference sequence). With V trimmed by 1 base and J by 9 bases, 11 bases remained unmatched. The CDR3 has 16 residues. The DNA of the CDR3 is TGTGCCAGCAGCTTGTTGGCTAGCGGGATAGGGGGTGAGCAGTTCTTC. Encoded protein: CASSLLASGIGGEQFF.

The rearrangement links TRBV2 to TRBJ2-3; a weak D match, TRBD2 (5 bases). Per germline, CDR1 SNHLY and CDR2 FYNNEI. This CDR3 is 12 amino acids long. V was cut by 4 bases and J by 4 bases, with 6 bases left in between. CDR3 sequence (DNA): TGTGCCAGCAGTGGGACTGCAGATACGCAGTATTTT. Protein sequence: CASSGTADTQYF.

This clone came up a few times. The chain carries TRBV7-2 and TRBJ1-1; tentative D call: TRBD1 (6 bases). This CDR3 spans 14 amino acids. The V gene's germline CDR1 is SGHTA and CDR2 FQGNSA. The V and J ends lost 5 bases and 0 bases respectively, with 10 bases between them. This CDR3 is CASSVNRVNTEAFF. CDR3 sequence (DNA): TGTGCCAGCAGCGTGAACAGGGTGAACACTGAAGCTTTCTTT.